These 28 T cell receptor beta chains were all obtained from the same sample, sequenced in a study of blood T cells in healthy people across ages. Primers used in a second PCR of roughly 6 to 11 cycles were a sample-barcoded 5' primer and a J-beta primer mix. MiXCR, applied by TCRdb to the 5' RACE reads, yields one record per CDR3 protein. The data contain hundreds of thousands of distinct CDR3 sequences, under 45% of them singletons. Sequences were obtained from blood. The receptors shown here come from a man aged 55 to 70 in good health.

This clonotype was counted a few times. The chain joins TRBV7-2 to TRBJ2-5; TRBD1 might be the D (8 bases). The CDR3 contains 16 residues. The germline V gene encodes CDR1 SGHTA and CDR2 FQGNSA. V was shortened by 1 base and J by 2 bases, with 14 bases between the two germline ends. The DNA for the CDR3 is TGTGCCAGCAGCTTAGGAGGACAGGGAGGGCAAGAGACCCAGTACTTC. Its protein product is CASSLGGQGGQETQYF. The full variable domain, rest sourced from reference TRBV7-2 and TRBJ2-5, is GAGVSQSPSNKVTEKGKDVELRCDPISGHTALYWYRQSLGQGLEFLIYFQGNSAPDKSGLPSDRFSAERTGGSVSTLTIQRTQQEDSAVYLCASSLGGQGGQETQYFGPGTRLLVL.

As for this clonotype: A much more abundant neighbour one base away suggests this may be a read error. CDR3 sequence reads: CSVEGPGLYGYTF. The CDR3, as DNA: TGCAGCGTTGAAGGCCCGGGCCTCTATGGCTACACCTTC. The rearrangement links TRBV29-1 to TRBJ1-2; no definite D call. Trimming left V 1 base short and J 4 bases short, with 10 bases between. CDR3 length: 13 amino acids. Germline CDR1 and CDR2: SQVTM and ANQGSEA.

This chain uses TRBV28 with TRBJ2-3; D unclear. CDR1 is MDHEN, CDR2 SYDVKM, per germline. The CDR3 consists of 16 residues. The germline V and J ends were trimmed by 6 bases and 2 bases, with 18 bases remaining between them. The CDR3 bases are TGTGCCAGCAGAATAGGTAGTTCCGAACCCACAGATACGCAGTATTTT. It yields the protein CASRIGSSEPTDTQYF. The complete variable domain, with remaining parts taken from reference TRBV28 and TRBJ2-3, reads DVKVTQSSRYLVKRTGEKVFLECVQDMDHENMFWYRQDPGLGLRLIYFSYDVKMKEKGDIPEGYSVSREKKERFSLILESASTNQTSMYLCASRIGSSEPTDTQYFGPGTRLTVL.

This chain connects TRBV20-1 to TRBJ2-7, with D maybe TRBD2 (5 bases). Germline V gene sequence: CDR1 DFQATT, CDR2 SNEGSKA (reference sequence). The CDR3 has 16 residues. Trimming shortened V by 0 bases and J by 0 bases, and 15 bases separated the two germline ends. CDR3 protein: CSARDRRRGTSYEQYF. CDR3 DNA sequence: TGCAGTGCTAGAGATAGGCGTCGGGGTACCTCCTACGAGCAGTACTTC.

This clonotype was recorded a few times. The chain links TRBV11-2 to TRBJ2-5, with D unclear. Germline loops: CDR1 SGHAT, CDR2 FQNNGV. This CDR3 comprises 12 residues. Trimming removed 1 base from V and 11 bases from J, with 11 bases in between. CDR3 sequence (DNA): TGTGCCAGCAGCTTAGCCAAGGCTGGGCAGTACTTC. As protein: CASSLAKAGQYF.

This clonotype came up a few times. The chain employs TRBV5-5 and TRBJ2-5; 7 bases agree with TRBD1. CDR1 and CDR2 from the germline V gene are SGHKS and YYEKEE (reference sequence). J lost 4 bases, V lost 3 bases, and 9 bases had no gene match. The CDR3 contains 15 residues. The CDR3 bases are TGTGCCAGCAGCTCGCCGGGACAGAAATTAGAGACCCAGTACTTC. This translates into CASSSPGQKLETQYF.

This rearrangement joins TRBV7-9 to TRBJ2-3; tentative D call: TRBD1 (6 bases). The CDR3 is 16 amino acids. The ends were cut back, 2 bases at V and 4 bases at J, with 16 bases in the middle. Per the germline V gene, CDR1 is SEHNR and CDR2 is FQNEAQ (reference sequence). This CDR3 reads CASSLLAGVFSDTQYF. The CDR3 region has the DNA TGTGCCAGCAGCTTATTGGCAGGGGTCTTCTCAGATACGCAGTATTTT.

This clonotype was seen a few times. The rearrangement uses TRBV29-1 and TRBJ2-7; possibly TRBD1 or TRBD2 for D (5 bases each). V lost 7 bases and J lost 5, with 15 bases in between. CDR1 is SQVTM, CDR2 ANQGSEA, per germline. The CDR3 contains 12 residues. The CDR3 loop is CSAAGTLDEQYF. Written as DNA, the CDR3 is TGCAGCGCCGCCGGGACGTTGGACGAGCAGTACTTC.

The rearrangement uses TRBV7-6 and TRBJ2-5, with D perhaps matching TRBD1 (6 bases). The DNA end is a closer match to TRBJ2-7, so the J assignment may be wrong. This CDR3 region has 12 residues. Germline CDR1 is SGHVS and CDR2 is FNYEAQ. The CDR3 bases are TGTGCCAGCACCTCGGCAGGGGACGAGCAGTACTTC. Translation gives CASTSAGDEQYF.

The rearrangement links TRBV3-1 to TRBJ1-1; D is perhaps TRBD1 (6 bases). In germline, CDR1 is LGHDT, CDR2 YNNKEL (reference sequence). V lost 8 bases, J lost 10 bases, and 14 bases lay in between. The CDR3 is 11 amino acids. As DNA, the CDR3 is TGTGCCAGCGGGGGGCCGGGCCGAGCTTTCTTT. Protein sequence: CASGGPGRAFF.

The CDR3 loop is CASSSTTSGSYNEQFF. The CDR3 DNA sequence: TGTGCCAGCAGCAGTACAACTAGCGGGTCCTACAATGAGCAGTTCTTC. The chain links TRBV28 to TRBJ2-1; 9 nucleotides match TRBD2. Germline V gene data show CDR1 as MDHEN and CDR2 as SYDVKM. This CDR3 is built from 16 residues. The V gene end was trimmed by 6 bases and the J gene end by 1 base; junction bases not matched to a gene: 7.

This chain links TRBV7-9 with TRBJ1-2; D is perhaps TRBD1 (5 bases). V lost 5 bases, J lost 3 bases, and 10 bases lay in between. The CDR3 length is 13 residues. Germline-derived CDR1 and CDR2 are SEHNR and FQNEAQ (reference sequence). Here the CDR3 reads CASSVGAYYGYTF. DNA for the CDR3: TGTGCCAGCAGCGTCGGGGCATACTATGGCTACACCTTC. Full variable domain (remainder filled in from reference TRBV7-9 and TRBJ1-2): DTGVSQNPRHKITKRGQNVTFRCDPISEHNRLYWYRQTLGQGPEFLTYFQNEAQLEKSRLLSDRFSAERPKGSFSTLEIQRTEQGDSAMYLCASSVGAYYGYTFGSGTRLTVV.

This clonotype was picked up one time. This chain uses TRBV4-3 with TRBJ1-2; D is uncertain. CDR3 size: 11 residues. Trimming removed 1 base at V and 8 bases at J, with 5 bases between. Germline V CDR1 and CDR2: LGHNA, YSLEER. CDR3 residues: CASSQVGGYTF. In nucleotides, the CDR3 is TGCGCCAGCAGCCAAGTAGGCGGCTACACCTTC.

The V call is TRBV5-1, the J call TRBJ2-3; 10 bases line up with TRBD2. The CDR3 runs 15 residues. Germline CDR1 and CDR2: SGHRS and YFSETQ. V dropped 4 bases and J dropped 3; count of bases not matched to a gene: 5. Here the CDR3 DNA reads TGCGCCAGCAGCGTCGGACTAGCGGAAACAGATACGCAGTATTTT. This translates into CASSVGLAETDTQYF. The full variable domain, completed using reference TRBV5-1 and TRBJ2-3, is KAGVTQTPRYLIKTRGQQVTLSCSPISGHRSVSWYQQTPGQGLQFLFEYFSETQRNKGNFPGRFSGRQFSNSRSEMNVSTLELGDSALYLCASSVGLAETDTQYFGPGTRLTVL.

A few counts support this clonotype. The chain carries TRBV20-1 and TRBJ2-1, with TRBD2 matching over 9 bases. The CDR3 sequence is 16 residues long. Germline V CDR1 and CDR2: DFQATT, SNEGSKA (reference sequence). J gave up 3 bases and V 5 bases, and 11 bases lay outside the gene matches. As DNA, the CDR3 is TGCAGTGCTCCACAACCCGGGACTAGCATCTACAATGAGCAGTTCTTC. It encodes CSAPQPGTSIYNEQFF.

J is TRBJ1-1 and V is TRBV2; TRBD1 matches 7 bases. With 4 bases clipped from V and 1 base from J, the junction kept 3 bases outside the gene matches. Germline V gene data show CDR1 as SNHLY and CDR2 as FYNNEI. The length of the CDR3 is 14 residues. The CDR3 protein is CASSVNRGNTEAFF. CDR3 DNA: TGTGCCAGCAGTGTTAACAGGGGGAACACTGAAGCTTTCTTT.

On this clonotype: Its ends do not fully match the called genes, so a read error is possible. CDR3 loop: CASSPYPDQPKHF. CDR3 DNA: TGTGCCAGCAGCCCCTACCCGGATCAGCCCAAGCATTTT. The chain employs TRBV7-2 and TRBJ1-5; D remains ambiguous. Germline assignment: CDR1 SGHTA and CDR2 FQGNSA. The CDR3 sequence is 13 residues long.

The chain recombines TRBV6-5 with TRBJ2-2; no definite D call. CDR1 is MNHEY and CDR2 is SVGAGI in the germline V gene. The CDR3 spans 14 residues. Trimming removed 2 bases at V and 0 bases at J, with 4 bases between. For the CDR3, the DNA is TGTGCCAGCAGTTACGGTGCGAACACCGGGGAGCTGTTTTTT. This gives the protein CASSYGANTGELFF.

The chain recombines TRBV6-6 with TRBJ1-4, with D tentatively TRBD1 (5 bases). In germline, CDR1 is MNHNY, CDR2 SVGAGI (reference sequence). Trimming left V 5 bases short and J 3 bases short, with 10 bases between. This CDR3 is 14 amino acids long. The CDR3 DNA follows: TGTGCCAGCAGTGATGGGGGGGCTAATGAAAAACTGTTTTTT. Translating gives CASSDGGANEKLFF.

J is TRBJ1-1 and V is TRBV7-2; no definite D call. This CDR3 has 15 residues. Germline assignment: CDR1 SGHTA and CDR2 FQGNSA. Trimming removed 2 bases from V and 5 bases from J, with 15 bases in between. CDR3 loop: CASSLSGGRQTEAFF. The CDR3 bases are TGTGCCAGCAGCTTATCTGGCGGGAGACAAACTGAAGCTTTCTTT.

This clonotype was detected only a few times. The chain couples TRBV7-2 to TRBJ2-1; a weak D match, TRBD2 (6 bases). From germline, CDR1 is SGHTA and CDR2 FQGNSA. The CDR3 loop spans 17 amino acids. Trimming removed 5 bases from V and 0 bases from J, with 17 bases in between. This chain's CDR3 is CASSPTGDSLSYNEQFF. DNA for the CDR3: TGTGCCAGCAGCCCCACCGGGGACTCCCTCTCCTACAATGAGCAGTTCTTC.

V is TRBV10-3 and J is TRBJ2-7, with TRBD2 matching 9 bases. The CDR3 is 14 residues long. V gave up 6 bases and J gave up 4 bases; unmatched junction bases: 7. The V gene's germline CDR1 is ENHRY and CDR2 SYGVKD. CDR3 amino acids: CAISSPAGGYEQYF. CDR3 in DNA: TGTGCCATCAGCTCCCCAGCGGGGGGTTACGAGCAGTACTTC.

V gene TRBV14 combines with J gene TRBJ1-2; 7 bases map to TRBD1. The CDR3 spans 15 residues. Looked up from germline, CDR1 is SGHDN and CDR2 is FVKESK. Unmatched junction bases numbered 8, after V lost 1 base and J lost 6 bases. The DNA for the CDR3 is TGTGCCAGCAGCCAAGGAGGGGGCCGTAGGGATGGCTACACCTTC. Encoded protein: CASSQGGGRRDGYTF. Supplemented by reference TRBV14 and TRBJ1-2, the full variable domain reads EAGVTQFPSHSVIEKGQTVTLRCDPISGHDNLYWYRRVMGKEIKFLLHFVKESKQDESGMPNNRFLAERTGGTYSTLKVQPAELEDSGVYFCASSQGGGRRDGYTFGSGTRLTVV.

This rearrangement joins TRBV11-3 to TRBJ1-2; D gene ambiguous. Germline values: CDR1 SGHNT, CDR2 YENEEA. The CDR3 is 15 residues long. V was trimmed by 2 bases and J by 4 bases, leaving 14 bases between them. DNA for the CDR3: TGTGCCAGCAGCTTACGTAACGGAGAGGGCTATGGCTACACCTTC. Encoded protein: CASSLRNGEGYGYTF.

This clonotype was counted at least ten times. The chain carries TRBV27 and TRBJ2-7, with D possibly TRBD1 on 6 matching bases. Trimming cost V 4 bases and J 0 bases, with 10 bases left between them. Germline V gene lookup returns CDR1 MNHEY and CDR2 SMNVEV (reference sequence). The CDR3 contains 14 residues. The CDR3 DNA reads TGTGCCAGCAGTTACGACAGGTTCTCCTACGAGCAGTACTTC. It codes for CASSYDRFSYEQYF.

With respect to this clonotype: Its ends do not fully match the called genes, so a read error is possible. The rearrangement links TRBV4-1 to TRBJ2-5, with D perhaps given as TRBD1 or TRBD2 (5 bases each). The J call is doubtful: the DNA matches TRBJ2-7 better. CDR1 and CDR2 (germline): MGHRA, YSYEKL. This CDR3 has 15 amino acids. The CDR3 spells CVSSRGPTEDYEQYF. The CDR3 DNA reads as TGCGTCAGCAGCCGGGGACCCACCGAGGACTACGAGCAGTACTTC.

This clonotype was observed a handful of times. The chain links TRBV4-1 to TRBJ2-3, with 12 bases fitting TRBD2. V lost 0 bases to trimming and J lost 5 bases; unmatched junction nucleotides: 12. Germline CDR1 reads MGHRA; CDR2 reads YSYEKL. This CDR3 has 19 amino acids. In DNA, the CDR3 is TGCGCCAGCAGCCAAGATGTGCGGCTAGCGGGGGGGGAGGGAGATACGCAGTATTTT. As protein: CASSQDVRLAGGEGDTQYF.

CDR3 DNA sequence: TGTGCCAGCAGTTCCTCCGGGACATGGGGCGAAGAGACCCAGTACTTC. Translated: CASSSSGTWGEETQYF. The chain carries TRBV28 and TRBJ2-5; a possible D gene is TRBD1 (6 bases). V lost 4 bases and J 3 bases, leaving 18 bases between the germline ends. There are 16 residues in the CDR3. Germline V CDR1 and CDR2: MDHEN, SYDVKM.